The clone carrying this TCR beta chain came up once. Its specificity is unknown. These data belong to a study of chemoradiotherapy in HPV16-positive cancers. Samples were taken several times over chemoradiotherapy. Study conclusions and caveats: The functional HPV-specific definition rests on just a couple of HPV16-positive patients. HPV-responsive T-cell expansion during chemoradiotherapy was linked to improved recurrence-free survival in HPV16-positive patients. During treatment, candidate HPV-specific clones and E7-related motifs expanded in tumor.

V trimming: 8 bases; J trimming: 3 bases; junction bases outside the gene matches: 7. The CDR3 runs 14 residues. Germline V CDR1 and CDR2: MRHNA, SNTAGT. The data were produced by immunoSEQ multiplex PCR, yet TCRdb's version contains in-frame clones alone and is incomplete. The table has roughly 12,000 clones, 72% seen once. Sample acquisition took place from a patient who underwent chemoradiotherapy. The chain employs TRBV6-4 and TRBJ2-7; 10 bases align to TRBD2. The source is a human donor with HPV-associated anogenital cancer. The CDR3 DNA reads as TGTGCCAGCGTACTAGCGGGGCCCTTCTACGAGCAGTACTTC. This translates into CASVLAGPFYEQYF.